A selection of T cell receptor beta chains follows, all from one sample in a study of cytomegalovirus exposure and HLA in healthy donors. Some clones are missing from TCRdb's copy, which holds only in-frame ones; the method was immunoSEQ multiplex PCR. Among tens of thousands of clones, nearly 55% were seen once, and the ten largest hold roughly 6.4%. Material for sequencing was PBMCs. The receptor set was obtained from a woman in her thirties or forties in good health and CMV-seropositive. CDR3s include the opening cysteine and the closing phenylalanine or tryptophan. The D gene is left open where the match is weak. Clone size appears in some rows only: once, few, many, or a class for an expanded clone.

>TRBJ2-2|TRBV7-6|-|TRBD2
TGTGCCCGAAGTAGCGGGGATAACACCGGGGAGCTGTTTTTT
CARSSGDNTGELFF
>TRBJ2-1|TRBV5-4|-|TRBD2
TGTGCCAGCAGCTCGGGACTAGCGGACTCCTACAATGAGCAGTTCTTC
CASSSGLADSYNEQFF
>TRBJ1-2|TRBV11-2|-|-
TGTGCCAGCAGCTTAGGAGAATCCTACGGCTACACCTTC
CASSLGESYGYTF
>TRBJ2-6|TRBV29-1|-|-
TGCAGCGTTGAGGGGGGTTATGGGGCCAACGTCCTGACTTTC
CSVEGGYGANVLTF
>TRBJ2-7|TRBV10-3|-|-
TGTGCCATCAGTGAGGGGACTTCCTACGAGCAGTACTTC
CAISEGTSYEQYF
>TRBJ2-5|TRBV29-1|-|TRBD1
TGCAGCGTAGGACAGGGAGCGGAGACCCAGTACTTC
CSVGQGAETQYF
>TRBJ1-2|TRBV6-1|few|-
TGTGCCAGCAGGGAGGAGGGCCGCAACTATGGCTACACCTTC
CASREEGRNYGYTF
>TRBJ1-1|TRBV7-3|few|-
TGTGCCAGCAGCTTATGGGCTAACACTGAAGCTTTCTTT
CASSLWANTEAFF
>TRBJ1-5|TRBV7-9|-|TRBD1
TGTGCCAGCAGCTCGACAGGGGTACAGCCCCAGCATTTT
CASSSTGVQPQHF
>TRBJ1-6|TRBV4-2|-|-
TGTGCCAGCAGCCAAGGGGGGCCAAGCTCCTATAATTCACCCCTCCACTTT
CASSQGGPSSYNSPLHF
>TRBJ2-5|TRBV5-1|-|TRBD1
TGCGCCAGCAGCTTAAAGACAGGGGGTATAGTCCAAGAGACCCAGTACTTC
CASSLKTGGIVQETQYF
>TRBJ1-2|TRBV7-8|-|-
TGTGCCAGCAGCTTAGAAGGGGGAAAAAACTATGGCTACACCTTC
CASSLEGGKNYGYTF
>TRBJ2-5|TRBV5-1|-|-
TGCGCCAGCCGGATGGGAGGAGGGAGGGAGACCCAGTACTTC
CASRMGGGRETQYF
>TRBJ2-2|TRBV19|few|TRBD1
TGTGCCAGTAGGATCCAACAGGGGGCCGGGGAGCTGTTTTTT
CASRIQQGAGELFF
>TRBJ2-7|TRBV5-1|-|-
TGCGCCAGCAGCCTAACGAACTCTCCGTCCTACGAGCAGTACTTC
CASSLTNSPSYEQYF
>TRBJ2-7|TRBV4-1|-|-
TGCGCCAGCAGCCCCCTCCACGAGCAGTACTTC
CASSPLHEQYF
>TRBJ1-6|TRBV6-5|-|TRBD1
TGTGCCAGCAGAAAGACAGGGTCCGGTTCACCCCTCCACTTT
CASRKTGSGSPLHF
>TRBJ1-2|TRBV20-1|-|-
TGCAGTGCTATCAGGGATGGCGGCTACACCTTC
CSAIRDGGYTF
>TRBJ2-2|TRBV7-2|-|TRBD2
TGTGCCAGCAGCCGAACCGGGACTAGCACCGGGGAGCTGTTTTTT
CASSRTGTSTGELFF
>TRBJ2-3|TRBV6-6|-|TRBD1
TGTGCCAGCAGATCCCTCGGACAGGGGGGGAATACGCAGTATTTT
CASRSLGQGGNTQYF
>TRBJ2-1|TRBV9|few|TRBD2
TGTGCCAGCAGCGTAGCCCTCGGGGGGACCTACAATGAGCAGTTCTTC
CASSVALGGTYNEQFF
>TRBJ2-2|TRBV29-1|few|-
TGCAGCGTGTTGAGGGGGACGAACACCGGGGAGCTGTTTTTT
CSVLRGTNTGELFF
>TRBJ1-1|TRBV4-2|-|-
TGTGCCAGCAGCCAACCCCCGGGACACTATGAAGCTTTCTTT
CASSQPPGHYEAFF
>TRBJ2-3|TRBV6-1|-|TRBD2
TGTGCCAGCAGAGCTAGCGGGGGGAGCACAGATACGCAGTATTTT
CASRASGGSTDTQYF
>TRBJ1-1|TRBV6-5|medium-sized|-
TGTGCCAGCAGTCTCATCGGTGGAGACACTGAAGCTTTCTTT
CASSLIGGDTEAFF
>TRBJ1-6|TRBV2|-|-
TGTGCCAGCAGTGTACAGGGCTCCTATAATTCACCCCTCCACTTT
CASSVQGSYNSPLHF
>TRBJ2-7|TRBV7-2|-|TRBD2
TGTGCCAGCAGCTTAACCTTAGCGGGGGGACACGAGCAGTACTTC
CASSLTLAGGHEQYF
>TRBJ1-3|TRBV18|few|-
TGTGCCAGCTCACCACAATCAGGGTCTGGAAACACCATATATTTT
CASSPQSGSGNTIYF
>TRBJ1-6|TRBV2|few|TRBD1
TGTGCCAGCAACGATAGGACAGGGGCTTCCTCACCCCTCCACTTT
CASNDRTGASSPLHF
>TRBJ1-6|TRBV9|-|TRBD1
TGTGCCAGCAGCGTAGCGGGACAGGCCGATTCACCCCTCCACTTT
CASSVAGQADSPLHF
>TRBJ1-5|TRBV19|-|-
TGTGCCAGTAGTATAGGGACGGGGAATCAGCCCCAGCATTTT
CASSIGTGNQPQHF
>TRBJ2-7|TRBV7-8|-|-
TGTGCCAGCAGCTTTGGGGCAGAGTACACCTACGAGCAGTACTTC
CASSFGAEYTYEQYF
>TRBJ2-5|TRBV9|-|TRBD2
TGTGCCAGCAGTGGCGGGACTAATATTCAGACCCAGTACTTC
CASSGGTNIQTQYF
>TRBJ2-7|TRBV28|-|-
TGTGCCAGTGTCCTCAGCGGCGCTCCCGAGCAGTACTTC
CASVLSGAPEQYF
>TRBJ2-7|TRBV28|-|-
TGTGCCAGCAGTTTAGGCGGGACAGCCCGCTACGAGCAGTACTTC
CASSLGGTARYEQYF
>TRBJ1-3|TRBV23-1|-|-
TGCGCCAGCAGTCCCCGCCCCGGATCATTAGGGGACACCATATATTTT
CASSPRPGSLGDTIYF
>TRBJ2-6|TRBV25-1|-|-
TGTGCCAGCAGTTCAGGGGCTGGGGCCAACGTCCTGACTTTC
CASSSGAGANVLTF
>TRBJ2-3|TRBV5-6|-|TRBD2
TGTGCCAGCAGCCCCGAGCCGGCGGGGGGCACAGATACGCAGTATTTT
CASSPEPAGGTDTQYF
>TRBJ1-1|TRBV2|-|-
TGTGCCAGCACCTTAAACACTGAAGCTTTCTTT
CASTLNTEAFF
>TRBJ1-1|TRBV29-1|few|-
TGCAGCGTTGGGGACAATACTAACACTGAAGCTTTCTTT
CSVGDNTNTEAFF
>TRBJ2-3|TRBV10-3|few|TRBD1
TGTGCCATCAGTGAAACAGGGGGCGCGTCAGATACGCAGTATTTT
CAISETGGASDTQYF
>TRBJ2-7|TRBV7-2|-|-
TGTGCCAGCAGCTTATTAGCGGACGGTTCCTACGAGCAGTACTTC
CASSLLADGSYEQYF
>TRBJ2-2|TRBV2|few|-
TGTGCCAGCAGTACAAGATACACCGGGGAGCTGTTTTTT
CASSTRYTGELFF
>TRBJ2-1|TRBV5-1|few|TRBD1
TGCGCCAGCAGCTTGGGGCAGGGGGCGCACAATGAGCAGTTCTTC
CASSLGQGAHNEQFF
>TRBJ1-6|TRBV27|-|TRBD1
TGTGCCAGCAGTGACAGGGGTTGGTCCCTCCACTTT
CASSDRGWSLHF
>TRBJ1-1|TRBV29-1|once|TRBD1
TGCAGCGTTGAAGATATCCAGGGGGCCGACACTGAAGCTTTCTTT
CSVEDIQGADTEAFF
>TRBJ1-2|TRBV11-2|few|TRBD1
TGTGCCAGCAGCTTCGGACAGGGTGATGGCTACACCTTC
CASSFGQGDGYTF
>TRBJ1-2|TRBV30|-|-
TGTGCCTGGAGTGTACATGAAGGGACACTCTATGGCTACACCTTC
CAWSVHEGTLYGYTF
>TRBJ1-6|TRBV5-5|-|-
TGTGCCAGCAGCTTGGTCGTAGCCGAAAATTCACCCCTCCACTTT
CASSLVVAENSPLHF
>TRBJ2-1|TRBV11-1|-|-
TGTGCCAGCAGCCCTGGACTTAACAATGAGCAGTTCTTC
CASSPGLNNEQFF
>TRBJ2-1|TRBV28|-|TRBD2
TGTGCCAGCAGTCCCAATAGGCGGGGGGGCCTTGAGCAGTTCTTC
CASSPNRRGGLEQFF
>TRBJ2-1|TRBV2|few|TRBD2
TGTGCCAGCAGTGATTCACTAGCGGCTATTGAGCAGTTCTTC
CASSDSLAAIEQFF
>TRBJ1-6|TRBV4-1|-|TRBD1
TGCGCCAGCAGCCAAACCCCGGGACAGGGGAATTCACCCCTCCACTTT
CASSQTPGQGNSPLHF
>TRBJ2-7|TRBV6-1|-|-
TGTGCCAGCAGTGCTACTAGCTCAGGACCCTACGAGCAGTACTTC
CASSATSSGPYEQYF
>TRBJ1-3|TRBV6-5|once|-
TGTGCCAGCAGTTACTCAGTGGGGGGGCACGACACCATATATTTT
CASSYSVGGHDTIYF